The clone carrying this TCR beta chain was counted a few times. Its antigen remains unidentified. The data belong to a study of T cells after yellow fever vaccination. For the study at large: Some fractions had low cell numbers, and these were prepared with SMART-Seq v4 Ultra Low Input.

UMIs were added to TCR cDNA along with a universal primer site when it was made by 5'RACE template switching. TCRdb re-called the 5' RACE reads through MiXCR, storing one row per CDR3 protein. This sample has more than 450,000 distinct CDR3 sequences, with roughly 22% found just once. V shed 2 bases and J shed 6 bases, with 14 bases lying between them. This CDR3 contains 14 residues. Study-wide results and caveats: A large majority of primary-vaccination clones showed up again after the booster (approximately 95% CD4, 88% CD8).

The receptor's source is a man younger than 35 who received the YFV17D yellow fever vaccine. Sequenced material: PBMCs, taken approximately 22 days after the first yellow fever vaccination. The chain couples TRBV12-3 or TRBV12-4 to TRBJ2-7; TRBD2 might be the D (5 bases). The CDR3 protein is CASSLRAPRGEQYF. As DNA, the CDR3 is TGTGCCAGCAGTTTAAGGGCGCCTCGGGGCGAGCAGTACTTC.